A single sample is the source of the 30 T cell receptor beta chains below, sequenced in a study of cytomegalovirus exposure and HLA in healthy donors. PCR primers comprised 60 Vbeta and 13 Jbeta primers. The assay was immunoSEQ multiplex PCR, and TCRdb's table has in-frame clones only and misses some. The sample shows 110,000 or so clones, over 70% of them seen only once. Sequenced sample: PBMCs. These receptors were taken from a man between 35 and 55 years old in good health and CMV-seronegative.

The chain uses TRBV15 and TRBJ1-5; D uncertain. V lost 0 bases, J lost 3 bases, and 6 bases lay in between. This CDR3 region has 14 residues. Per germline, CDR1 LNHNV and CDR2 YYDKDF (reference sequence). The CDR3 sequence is CATSRDLYNQPQHF. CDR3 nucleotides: TGTGCCACCAGCAGAGATCTTTACAATCAGCCCCAGCATTTT.

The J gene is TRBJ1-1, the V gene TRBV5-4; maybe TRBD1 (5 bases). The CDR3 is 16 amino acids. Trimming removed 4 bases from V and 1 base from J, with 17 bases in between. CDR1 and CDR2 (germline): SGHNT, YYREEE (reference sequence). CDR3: CASSVDGGVGNTEAFF. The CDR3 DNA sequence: TGTGCCAGCAGCGTTGATGGGGGGGTTGGGAACACTGAAGCTTTCTTT.

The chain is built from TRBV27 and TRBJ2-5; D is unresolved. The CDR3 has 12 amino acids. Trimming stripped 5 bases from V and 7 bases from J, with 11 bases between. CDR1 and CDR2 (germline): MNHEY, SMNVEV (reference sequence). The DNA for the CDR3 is TGTGCCAGCAGTCCTACCCCAAGGACCCAGTACTTC. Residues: CASSPTPRTQYF.

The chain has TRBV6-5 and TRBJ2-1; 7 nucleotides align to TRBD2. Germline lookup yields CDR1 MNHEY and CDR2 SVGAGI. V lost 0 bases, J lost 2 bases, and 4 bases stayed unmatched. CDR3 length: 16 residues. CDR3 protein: CASSYSSSGTYNEQFF. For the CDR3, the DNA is TGTGCCAGCAGTTACTCGTCTAGCGGAACCTACAATGAGCAGTTCTTC.

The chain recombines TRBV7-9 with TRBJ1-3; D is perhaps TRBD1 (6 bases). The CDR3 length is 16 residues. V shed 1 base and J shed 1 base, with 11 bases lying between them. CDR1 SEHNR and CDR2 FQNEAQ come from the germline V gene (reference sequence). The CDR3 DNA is TGTGCCAGCAGCTTAGGACAGGCTGGGTCTGGAAACACCATATATTTT. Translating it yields CASSLGQAGSGNTIYF. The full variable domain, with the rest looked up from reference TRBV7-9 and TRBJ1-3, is DTGVSQNPRHKITKRGQNVTFRCDPISEHNRLYWYRQTLGQGPEFLTYFQNEAQLEKSRLLSDRFSAERPKGSFSTLEIQRTEQGDSAMYLCASSLGQAGSGNTIYFGEGSWLTVV.

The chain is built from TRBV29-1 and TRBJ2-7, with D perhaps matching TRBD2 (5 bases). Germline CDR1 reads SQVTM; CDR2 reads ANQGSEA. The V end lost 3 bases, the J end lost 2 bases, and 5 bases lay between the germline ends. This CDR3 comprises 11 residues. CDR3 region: CSVERAYEQYF. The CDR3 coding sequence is TGCAGCGTTGAGAGGGCCTACGAGCAGTACTTC.

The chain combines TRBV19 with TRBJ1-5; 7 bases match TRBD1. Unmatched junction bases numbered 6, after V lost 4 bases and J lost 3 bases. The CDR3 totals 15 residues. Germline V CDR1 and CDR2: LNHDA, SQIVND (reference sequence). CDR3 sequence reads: CASSSRGTANQPQHF. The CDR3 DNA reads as TGTGCCAGTAGTAGCCGTGGGACAGCCAATCAGCCCCAGCATTTT.

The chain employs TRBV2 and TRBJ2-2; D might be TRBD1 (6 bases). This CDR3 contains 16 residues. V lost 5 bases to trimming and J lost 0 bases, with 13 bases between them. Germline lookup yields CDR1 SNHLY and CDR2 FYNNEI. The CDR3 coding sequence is TGTGCCAGCAGTCGCTCAGGGGCCTCGAACACCGGGGAGCTGTTTTTT. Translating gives CASSRSGASNTGELFF.

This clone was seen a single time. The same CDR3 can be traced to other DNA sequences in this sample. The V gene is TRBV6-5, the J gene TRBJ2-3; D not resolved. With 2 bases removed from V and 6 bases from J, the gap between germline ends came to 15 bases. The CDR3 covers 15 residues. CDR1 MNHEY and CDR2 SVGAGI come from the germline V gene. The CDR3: CASSYGGSLADTQYF. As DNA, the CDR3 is TGTGCCAGCAGTTACGGCGGTTCATTGGCGGATACGCAGTATTTT.

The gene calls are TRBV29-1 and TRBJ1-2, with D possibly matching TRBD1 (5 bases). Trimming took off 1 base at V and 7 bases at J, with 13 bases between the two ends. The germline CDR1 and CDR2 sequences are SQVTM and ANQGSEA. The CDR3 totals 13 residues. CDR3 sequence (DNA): TGCAGCGTTGAAGGCGGGGCGGCCCTTGGCTACACCTTC. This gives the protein CSVEGGAALGYTF.

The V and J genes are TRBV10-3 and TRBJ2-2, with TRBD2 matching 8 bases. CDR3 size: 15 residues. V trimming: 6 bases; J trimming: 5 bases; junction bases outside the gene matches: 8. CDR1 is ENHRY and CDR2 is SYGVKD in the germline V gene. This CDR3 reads CAISDPTSVTGELFF. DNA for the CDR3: TGTGCCATCAGCGATCCGACTAGCGTAACCGGGGAGCTGTTTTTT.

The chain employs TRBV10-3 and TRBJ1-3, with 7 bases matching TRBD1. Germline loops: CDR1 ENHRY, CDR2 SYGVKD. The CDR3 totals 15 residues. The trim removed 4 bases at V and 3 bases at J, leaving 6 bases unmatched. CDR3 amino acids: CAISGDSFNGNTIYF. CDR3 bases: TGTGCCATCAGTGGGGACAGTTTTAATGGAAACACCATATATTTT.

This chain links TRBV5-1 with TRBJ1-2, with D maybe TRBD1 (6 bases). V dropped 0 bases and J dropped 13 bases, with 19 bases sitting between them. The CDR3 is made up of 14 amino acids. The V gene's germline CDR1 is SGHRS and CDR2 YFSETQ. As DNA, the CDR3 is TGCGCCAGCAGCTTGGCTGCAGGGACACCTGACTTCACCTTC. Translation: CASSLAAGTPDFTF. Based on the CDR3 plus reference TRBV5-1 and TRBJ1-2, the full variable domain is KAGVTQTPRYLIKTRGQQVTLSCSPISGHRSVSWYQQTPGQGLQFLFEYFSETQRNKGNFPGRFSGRQFSNSRSEMNVSTLELGDSALYLCASSLAAGTPDFTFGSGTRLTVV.

The CDR3 spells CASSLTTGPGTEAFF. DNA of the CDR3: TGTGCCAGCAGCTTAACGACAGGTCCGGGCACTGAAGCTTTCTTT. The chain has TRBV7-6 and TRBJ1-1; weak D call: TRBD1 (6 bases). The CDR3 is 15 residues long. Deletions cut 2 bases from V and 4 bases from J, with 14 bases between. Looked up from germline, CDR1 is SGHVS and CDR2 is FNYEAQ. Looking up the rest from reference TRBV7-6 and TRBJ1-1 gives the full variable domain: GAGVSQSPRYKVTKRGQDVALRCDPISGHVSLYWYRQALGQGPEFLTYFNYEAQQDKSGLPNDRFSAERPEGSISTLTIQRTEQRDSAMYRCASSLTTGPGTEAFFGQGTRLTVV.

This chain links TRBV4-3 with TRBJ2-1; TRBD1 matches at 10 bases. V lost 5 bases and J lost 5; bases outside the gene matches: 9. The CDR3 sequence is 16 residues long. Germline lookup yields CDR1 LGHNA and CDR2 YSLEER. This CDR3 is CASSTSTGGQHNEQFF. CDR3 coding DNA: TGCGCCAGCAGCACCTCGACAGGGGGCCAGCACAATGAGCAGTTCTTC.

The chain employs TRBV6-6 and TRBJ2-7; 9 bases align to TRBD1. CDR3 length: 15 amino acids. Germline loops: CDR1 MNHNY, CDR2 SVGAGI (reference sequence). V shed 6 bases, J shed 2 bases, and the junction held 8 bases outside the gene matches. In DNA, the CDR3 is TGTGCCAGCAGCTCGGGACAGGGACCTACCTACGAGCAGTACTTC. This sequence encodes CASSSGQGPTYEQYF.

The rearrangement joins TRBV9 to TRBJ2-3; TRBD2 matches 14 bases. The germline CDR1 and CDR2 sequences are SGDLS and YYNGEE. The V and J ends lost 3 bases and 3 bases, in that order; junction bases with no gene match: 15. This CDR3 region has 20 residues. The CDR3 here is CASSGRLAGGSRFVTDTQYF. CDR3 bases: TGTGCCAGCAGCGGTCGACTAGCGGGGGGGAGTAGGTTTGTTACAGATACGCAGTATTTT.

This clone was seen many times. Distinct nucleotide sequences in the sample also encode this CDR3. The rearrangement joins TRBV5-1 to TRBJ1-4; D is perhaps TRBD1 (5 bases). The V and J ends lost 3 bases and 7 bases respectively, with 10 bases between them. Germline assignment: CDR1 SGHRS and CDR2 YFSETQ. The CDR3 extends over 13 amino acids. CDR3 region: CASSYQGGEKLFF. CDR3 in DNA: TGCGCCAGCAGCTATCAGGGAGGTGAAAAACTGTTTTTT.

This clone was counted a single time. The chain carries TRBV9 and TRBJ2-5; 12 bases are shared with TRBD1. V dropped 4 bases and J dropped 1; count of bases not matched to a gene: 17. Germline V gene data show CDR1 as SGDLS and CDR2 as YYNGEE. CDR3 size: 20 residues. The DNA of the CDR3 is TGTGCCAGCAGCCCCTTGGCCTTGGTGGGGACAGGGGGCCCCCAAGAGACCCAGTACTTC. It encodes CASSPLALVGTGGPQETQYF.

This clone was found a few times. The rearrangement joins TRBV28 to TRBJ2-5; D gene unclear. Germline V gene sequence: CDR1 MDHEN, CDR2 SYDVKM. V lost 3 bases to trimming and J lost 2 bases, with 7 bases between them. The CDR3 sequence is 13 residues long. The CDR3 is CASSFREQETQYF. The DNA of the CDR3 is TGTGCCAGCAGTTTTAGAGAACAAGAGACCCAGTACTTC.

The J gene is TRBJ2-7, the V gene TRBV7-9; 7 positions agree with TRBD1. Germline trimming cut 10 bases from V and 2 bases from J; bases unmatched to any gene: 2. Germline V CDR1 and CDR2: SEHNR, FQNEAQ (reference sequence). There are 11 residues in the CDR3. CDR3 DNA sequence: TGTGCCACCGGACAGGCCTACGAGCAGTACTTC. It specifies CATGQAYEQYF.

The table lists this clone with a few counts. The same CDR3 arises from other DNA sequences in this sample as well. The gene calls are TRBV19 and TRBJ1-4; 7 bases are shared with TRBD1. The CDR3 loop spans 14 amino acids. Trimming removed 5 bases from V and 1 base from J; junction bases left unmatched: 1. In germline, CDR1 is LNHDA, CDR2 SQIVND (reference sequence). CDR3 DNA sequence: TGTGCCAGTAGTCACAGGGGAACTAATGAAAAACTGTTTTTT. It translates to CASSHRGTNEKLFF.

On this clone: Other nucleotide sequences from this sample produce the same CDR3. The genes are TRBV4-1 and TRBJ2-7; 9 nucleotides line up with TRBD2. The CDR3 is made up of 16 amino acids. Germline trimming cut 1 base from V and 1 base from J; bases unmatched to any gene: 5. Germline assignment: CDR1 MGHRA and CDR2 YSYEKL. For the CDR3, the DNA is TGCGCCAGCAGCCAAGGGTTGGCGGGAGGGTCCTACGAGCAGTACTTC. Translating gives CASSQGLAGGSYEQYF.

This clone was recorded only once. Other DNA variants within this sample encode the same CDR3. The CDR3 sequence: CASSSGQGAYEQYF. The CDR3 DNA sequence: TGTGCCAGCAGTTCCGGACAGGGGGCTTACGAGCAGTACTTC. The chain uses TRBV27 and TRBJ2-7, with 11 bases lining up with TRBD1. CDR1 MNHEY and CDR2 SMNVEV come from the germline V gene (reference sequence). The junction had 3 bases not matched to a gene; V was cut back by 4 bases and J by 4 bases. CDR3 length equals 14 residues.

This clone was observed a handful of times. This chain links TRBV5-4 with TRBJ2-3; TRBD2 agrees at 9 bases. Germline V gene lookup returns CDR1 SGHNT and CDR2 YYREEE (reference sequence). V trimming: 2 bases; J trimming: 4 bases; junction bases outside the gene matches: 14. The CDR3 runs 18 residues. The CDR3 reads CASSFRLAGTLLADTQYF. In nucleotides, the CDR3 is TGTGCCAGCAGCTTTCGCCTAGCGGGAACCCTTCTAGCAGATACGCAGTATTTT.

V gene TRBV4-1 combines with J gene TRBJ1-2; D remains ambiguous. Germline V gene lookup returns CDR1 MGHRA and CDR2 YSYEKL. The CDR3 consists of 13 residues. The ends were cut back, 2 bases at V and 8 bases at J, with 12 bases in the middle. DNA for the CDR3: TGCGCCAGCAGCCAACTCGAGAACGAAGGCTACACCTTC. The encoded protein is CASSQLENEGYTF.

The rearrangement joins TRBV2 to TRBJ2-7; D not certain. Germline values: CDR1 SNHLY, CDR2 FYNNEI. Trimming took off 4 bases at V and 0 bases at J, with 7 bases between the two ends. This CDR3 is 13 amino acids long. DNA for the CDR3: TGTGCCAGCAGTGCGGCTAGCTCCTACGAGCAGTACTTC. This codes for CASSAASSYEQYF.

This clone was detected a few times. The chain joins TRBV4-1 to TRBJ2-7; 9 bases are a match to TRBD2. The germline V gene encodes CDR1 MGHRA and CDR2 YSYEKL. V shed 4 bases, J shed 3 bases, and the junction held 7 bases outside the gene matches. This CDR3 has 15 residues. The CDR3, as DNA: TGCGCCAGCAGCCTCCGGACTAGCGTCAACTACGAGCAGTACTTC. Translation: CASSLRTSVNYEQYF.

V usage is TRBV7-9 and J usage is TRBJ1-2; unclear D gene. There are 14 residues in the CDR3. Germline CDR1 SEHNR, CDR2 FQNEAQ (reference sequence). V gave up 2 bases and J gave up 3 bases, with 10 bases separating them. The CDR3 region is CASSLTYSDYGYTF. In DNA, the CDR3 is TGTGCCAGCAGCTTAACTTACTCCGACTATGGCTACACCTTC.

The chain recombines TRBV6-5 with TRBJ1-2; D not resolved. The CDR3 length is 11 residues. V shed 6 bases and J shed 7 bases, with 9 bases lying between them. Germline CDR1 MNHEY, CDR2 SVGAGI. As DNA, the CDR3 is TGTGCCAGCAGGGGCCCAGGTGGCTACACCTTC. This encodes CASRGPGGYTF.